This T cell receptor (beta chain) emerged from a study of blood T cell repertoires in COVID-19. V shed 6 bases, J shed 10 bases, and the junction held 25 bases outside the gene matches. Germline lookup yields CDR1 KGHSH and CDR2 LQKENI. CDR3 length: 20 amino acids. Sequencing was performed with immunoSEQ multiplex PCR; in TCRdb, only in-frame clones are kept and a portion is missing. The sample holds more than 95,000 clones, 89% seen once. This chain joins TRBV18 and TRBJ2-1, with 12 bases fitting TRBD2. Sequencing was performed on peripheral blood. The source of this sequence is an elderly woman in a cohort sampled during active COVID-19. The CDR3 loop reads CASSPKPLAGGGIWKQEQFF. The CDR3 nucleotides are TGTGCCAGCTCCCCTAAGCCTCTAGCGGGAGGGGGAATTTGGAAGCAAGAGCAGTTCTTC. The whole variable domain, remainder taken from reference TRBV18 and TRBJ2-1, is NAGVMQNPRHLVRRRGQEARLRCSPMKGHSHVYWYRQLPEEGLKFMVYLQKENIIDESGMPKERFSAEFPKEGPSILRIQQVVRGDSAAYFCASSPKPLAGGGIWKQEQFFGPGTRLTVL.